Presented here are 30 T cell receptor beta chains from one specimen sequenced in a study of spatial heterogeneity in lung cancer. Each CDR3 protein gets one entry after TCRdb re-called the 5' RACE reads with MiXCR. The table records roughly 40,000 distinct CDR3 sequences, around 6.5% of them present only once. The sample's time point: sample taken at primary tumor resection. TCRs were sequenced from unsorted whole RNA of tumor, nontumor lung or PBMC. Sequences were derived from PBMCs, sampled at surgery. These receptors were obtained from a female donor with early-stage non-small cell lung cancer.

The table lists this clonotype with many counts. The chain carries TRBV20-1 and TRBJ1-1; TRBD1 matches at 7 bases. V lost 0 bases to trimming and J lost 10 bases; unmatched junction nucleotides: 11. CDR1 is DFQATT and CDR2 is SNEGSKA in the germline V gene (reference sequence). CDR3 length equals 14 residues. The CDR3 loop reads CSARERGLPGGAFF. DNA of the CDR3: TGCAGTGCTAGAGAGAGGGGCCTTCCAGGGGGAGCTTTCTTT.

The V gene is TRBV4-1, the J gene TRBJ2-7; 8 bases match TRBD1. There are 14 residues in the CDR3. Germline lookup yields CDR1 MGHRA and CDR2 YSYEKL. Losses at the gene ends were 3 bases for V and 6 bases for J; bases not matched to a gene: 7. The CDR3 region has the DNA TGCGCCAGCAGCCAGGACAGGGACCTTGGCGAGCAGTACTTC. It is translated as CASSQDRDLGEQYF.

This clonotype was counted many times. The rearrangement links TRBV20-1 to TRBJ2-7; 7 nucleotides line up with TRBD1. The ends lost 5 bases at V and 1 base at J; junction bases unmatched: 2. There are 12 residues in the CDR3. The germline CDR1 and CDR2 sequences are DFQATT and SNEGSKA (reference sequence). The CDR3 DNA is TGCAGTGCTGGGGGACAGTCCTACGAGCAGTACTTC. Amino acids: CSAGGQSYEQYF.

This chain joins TRBV20-1 and TRBJ2-3, with TRBD2 matching over 9 bases. The CDR3 loop spans 14 amino acids. J was trimmed by 2 bases and V by 7 bases; bases with no gene match: 7. Germline V gene sequence: CDR1 DFQATT, CDR2 SNEGSKA (reference sequence). The CDR3 DNA reads as TGCAGTGTCCCGACTAGCGGATTCACAGATACGCAGTATTTT. Translation gives CSVPTSGFTDTQYF.

A word on this clonotype: This could be a read error, since a much larger clone is one nucleotide away. This sequence joins TRBV3-1 and TRBJ2-5, with unresolved D. V was shortened by 4 bases and J by 4 bases, with 13 bases between the two germline ends. CDR1 and CDR2 from the germline V gene are LGHDT and YNNKEL (reference sequence). CDR3 length: 14 amino acids. The DNA for the CDR3 is TGTGCCAGCAGCCGAGATCGGGCTATAGAGACCCAGTACTTC. It translates to CASSRDRAIETQYF.

This clonotype was seen many times. The chain joins TRBV9 to TRBJ2-3; TRBD1 or TRBD2 may be the D gene (5 bases each). CDR1 and CDR2 from the germline V gene are SGDLS and YYNGEE. Trimming shortened V by 0 bases and J by 6 bases, and 11 bases separated the two germline ends. This CDR3 has 14 residues. This CDR3 reads CASSVGDLLDTQYF. The CDR3 DNA reads TGTGCCAGCAGCGTAGGGGACCTCCTGGATACGCAGTATTTT.

Many counts were recorded for this clonotype. The rearrangement uses TRBV18 and TRBJ1-4; D ambiguous. The CDR3 has 17 residues. Trimming shortened V by 3 bases and J by 8 bases, and 22 bases separated the two germline ends. The V gene's germline CDR1 is KGHSH and CDR2 LQKENI. In DNA, the CDR3 is TGTGCCAGCTCACCTTTCCCTGACGGAAAGGTGTGGGAAAAACTGTTTTTT. Amino acids: CASSPFPDGKVWEKLFF.

This clonotype has only a few counts. The chain employs TRBV19 and TRBJ2-3, with TRBD2 matching 12 bases. V lost 10 bases, J lost 4 bases, and 6 bases stayed unmatched. The CDR3 totals 14 residues. Per the germline V gene, CDR1 is LNHDA and CDR2 is SQIVND (reference sequence). CDR3: CATHGLAGSDTQYF. The CDR3 region has the DNA TGTGCCACCCACGGACTAGCGGGGTCAGATACGCAGTATTTT.

Comments on this clonotype: A much larger clone differs from this one at a single base, so this may be a read error. V is TRBV20-1 and J is TRBJ2-3, with D uncertain. The germline gives CDR1 DFQATT, CDR2 SNEGSKA (reference sequence). The CDR3 is 12 amino acids. The CDR3 sequence: CSARGSTDTQCF. The CDR3 nucleotides are TGCAGTGCTAGAGGGAGCACAGATACGCAGTGTTTT.

This clonotype came up many times. The chain employs TRBV5-1 and TRBJ2-5, with D possibly matching TRBD2 (5 bases). CDR1 SGHRS and CDR2 YFSETQ come from the germline V gene. CDR3 length: 16 amino acids. Trimming left V 1 base short and J 1 base short, with 14 bases between. CDR3 nucleotides: TGCGCCAGCAGCTTGCGAGCCCGGGGAGCCCAAGAGACCCAGTACTTC. Its protein product is CASSLRARGAQETQYF.

This clonotype was seen a handful of times. This chain connects TRBV7-2 to TRBJ1-1; no reliable D call. This CDR3 is 13 amino acids long. Looked up from germline, CDR1 is SGHTA and CDR2 is FQGNSA. V was trimmed by 5 bases and J by 1 base, leaving 8 bases between them. The CDR3 reads CASSQSRNTEAFF. In DNA form, the CDR3 reads TGTGCCAGCAGCCAATCTAGGAACACTGAAGCTTTCTTT.

The sample holds a few counts of this clonotype. This sequence joins TRBV20-1 and TRBJ1-5; D gene uncertain. The CDR3 is 13 amino acids. The V gene's germline CDR1 is DFQATT and CDR2 SNEGSKA (reference sequence). Trimming removed 0 bases from V and 7 bases from J, with 10 bases in between. This CDR3 is CSARDRWEQPQHF. The DNA of the CDR3 is TGCAGTGCTAGAGATCGATGGGAACAGCCCCAGCATTTT.

This clonotype was seen a handful of times. The gene calls are TRBV5-6 and TRBJ1-1, with TRBD1 matching over 9 bases. CDR3 length equals 14 residues. Germline V gene data show CDR1 as SGHDT and CDR2 as YYEEEE. After removal of 4 bases from V and 1 base from J, the junction contained 2 bases not matched to a gene. The chain's CDR3 is CASSPDRGNTEAFF. The CDR3 coding sequence is TGTGCCAGCAGCCCGGACAGGGGGAACACTGAAGCTTTCTTT.

The chain employs TRBV7-2 and TRBJ2-1, with D unresolved. Germline values: CDR1 SGHTA, CDR2 FQGNSA. CDR3 length: 11 amino acids. Trimming stripped 6 bases from V and 10 bases from J, with 10 bases between. The CDR3 loop reads CASSTAVEQFF. The CDR3 bases are TGTGCCAGCAGTACGGCGGTAGAGCAGTTCTTC. The variable domain in full, completed from reference TRBV7-2 and TRBJ2-1, reads GAGVSQSPSNKVTEKGKDVELRCDPISGHTALYWYRQSLGQGLEFLIYFQGNSAPDKSGLPSDRFSAERTGGSVSTLTIQRTQQEDSAVYLCASSTAVEQFFGPGTRLTVL.

This clonotype was recorded at least ten times. The chain couples TRBV5-8 to TRBJ1-5; 7 bases are a match to TRBD1. The germline CDR1 and CDR2 sequences are SGHTS and YDEGEE. The CDR3 sequence is 15 residues long. Germline trimming cut 4 bases from V and 3 bases from J; bases unmatched to any gene: 7. Here the CDR3 DNA reads TGTGCCAGCAGCCCAAGCGGGACAGCCAATCAGCCCCAGCATTTT. It yields the protein CASSPSGTANQPQHF. The full variable domain, completed using reference TRBV5-8 and TRBJ1-5, is EAGVTQSPTHLIKTRGQQATLRCSPISGHTSVYWYQQALGLGLQFLLWYDEGEERNRGNFPPRFSGRQFPNYSSELNVNALELEDSALYLCASSPSGTANQPQHFGDGTRLSIL.

The chain links TRBV5-1 to TRBJ1-2, with 8 positions matching TRBD1. The V gene end was trimmed by 6 bases and the J gene end by 4 bases; junction bases not matched to a gene: 11. CDR1 and CDR2 (germline): SGHRS, YFSETQ. This CDR3 is 15 amino acids long. The DNA of the CDR3 is TGCGCCAGCACTCTTGCAGGGGGCAGAAGCTATGGCTACACCTTC. Protein sequence: CASTLAGGRSYGYTF.

The genes are TRBV12-3 or TRBV12-4 and TRBJ1-2, with D perhaps matching TRBD1 (5 bases). The CDR3 is 13 amino acids. V gave up 5 bases and J gave up 7 bases, with 14 bases separating them. CDR3 in DNA: TGTGCCAGCAGTCCAGGGACCTGGGGTGGCTACACCTTC. Residues: CASSPGTWGGYTF.

This clonotype was picked up many times. The chain combines TRBV29-1 with TRBJ1-2; TRBD1 is a possible D gene (6 bases). Germline V gene lookup returns CDR1 SQVTM and CDR2 ANQGSEA. The length of the CDR3 is 13 residues. V gave up 1 base and J gave up 6 bases, with 12 bases separating them. DNA for the CDR3: TGCAGCGTTGAAGGAGTCAGGGGCCATGGCTACACCTTC. Protein sequence: CSVEGVRGHGYTF. Supplemented by reference TRBV29-1 and TRBJ1-2, the full variable domain reads SAVISQKPSRDICQRGTSLTIQCQVDSQVTMMFWYRQQPGQSLTLIATANQGSEATYESGFVIDKFPISRPNLTFSTLTVSNMSPEDSSIYLCSVEGVRGHGYTFGSGTRLTVV.

This clonotype was seen at least ten times. The J gene is TRBJ2-6, the V gene TRBV28; the D is unclear. Germline assignment: CDR1 MDHEN and CDR2 SYDVKM. V lost 6 bases, J lost 4 bases, and 7 bases lay in between. The CDR3 runs to 13 residues. For the CDR3, the DNA is TGTGCCAGCAGCCAAGCAGGGGCCAACGTCCTGACTTTC. Its translation: CASSQAGANVLTF.

The genes are TRBV7-8 and TRBJ1-1; no definite D call. Trimming pared 0 bases from V and 11 bases from J, leaving 13 bases between. The CDR3 consists of 13 residues. Per the germline V gene, CDR1 is SGHVS and CDR2 is FQNEAQ. In DNA form, the CDR3 reads TGTGCCAGCAGCTTAGCTCGGAGCCCCGTCGCTTTCTTT. Amino acid sequence: CASSLARSPVAFF.

This chain joins TRBV25-1 and TRBJ2-5; TRBD1 aligns across 7 bases. CDR1 is MGHDK, CDR2 SYGVNS, per germline. Trimming removed 4 bases from V and 2 bases from J; junction bases left unmatched: 7. The CDR3 totals 15 residues. In nucleotides, the CDR3 is TGTGCCAGCAGTGCTAGGGGGCGCCGGCAAGAGACCCAGTACTTC. It is translated as CASSARGRRQETQYF.

This clonotype was picked up many times. This chain joins TRBV3-1 and TRBJ2-7, with a possible D match to TRBD2 (6 bases). Germline CDR1 and CDR2: LGHDT and YNNKEL (reference sequence). The CDR3 spans 17 residues. The V and J ends lost 1 base and 4 bases respectively, with 20 bases between them. The CDR3 protein is CASSQGLGQGGPYEQYF. CDR3 coding DNA: TGTGCCAGCAGCCAAGGGCTGGGGCAGGGAGGCCCGTACGAGCAGTACTTC.

The sample holds a few counts of this clonotype. The V gene is TRBV11-2, the J gene TRBJ2-1, with 8 positions matching TRBD1. Germline V gene lookup returns CDR1 SGHAT and CDR2 FQNNGV. This CDR3 spans 12 amino acids. V shed 0 bases, J shed 12 bases, and the junction held 1 base outside the gene matches. DNA of the CDR3: TGTGCCAGCAGCTTAGATGGACAGGGGCAGTTCTTC. Translating it yields CASSLDGQGQFF.

This clonotype was counted many times. The genes are TRBV27 and TRBJ1-6; tentative D call: TRBD1 (6 bases). Germline CDR1 reads MNHEY; CDR2 reads SMNVEV (reference sequence). V was trimmed by 0 bases and J by 9 bases, leaving 15 bases between them. CDR3 size: 16 residues. The DNA of the CDR3 is TGTGCCAGCAGTTTATCGGGCAGGGGTTTAATTTCACCCCTCCACTTT. Its translation is CASSLSGRGLISPLHF.

The J gene is TRBJ1-1, the V gene TRBV12-3 or TRBV12-4; D remains ambiguous. This CDR3 comprises 13 residues. The V end was cut by 5 bases, the J end by 5 bases, with 12 bases between. The CDR3 here is CASSKKGWTEAFF. The CDR3, as DNA: TGTGCCAGCAGTAAAAAGGGATGGACTGAAGCTTTCTTT.

The chain joins TRBV4-3 to TRBJ1-2; 7 bases line up with TRBD1. Germline-derived CDR1 and CDR2 are LGHNA and YSLEER. The CDR3 has 14 residues. V lost 4 bases to trimming and J lost 5 bases; unmatched junction nucleotides: 7. For the CDR3, the DNA is TGCGCCAGCAGCCTCCTCGGGACAGAATATGGCTACACCTTC. Its translation is CASSLLGTEYGYTF.

This clonotype was observed many times. The V and J genes are TRBV6-2 or TRBV6-3 and TRBJ2-7; D gene ambiguous. The CDR3 runs to 14 residues. Germline values: CDR1 MNHEY, CDR2 SVGEGT. Trimming left V 2 bases short and J 3 bases short, with 11 bases between. CDR3 DNA sequence: TGTGCCAGCAGTTACGGCTATAAAGGCTACGAGCAGTACTTC. Translating it yields CASSYGYKGYEQYF.

The table lists this clonotype with many counts. The CDR3 reads CATSDPGGPGLETQYF. CDR3 DNA sequence: TGTGCCACCAGTGACCCAGGGGGCCCAGGGTTGGAGACCCAGTACTTC. This rearrangement joins TRBV24-1 to TRBJ2-5, with 8 positions matching TRBD1. This CDR3 has 16 residues. From germline, CDR1 is KGHDR and CDR2 SFDVKD. Trimming removed 4 bases from V and 5 bases from J; junction bases left unmatched: 11.

This clonotype was seen ten or more times. The chain uses TRBV4-2 and TRBJ2-6, with D perhaps matching TRBD1 (6 bases). Germline assignment: CDR1 LGHNA and CDR2 YNFKEQ. The CDR3 extends over 16 amino acids. V was pared by 2 bases and J by 11 bases, with 19 bases between. The DNA for the CDR3 is TGTGCCAGCAGCCAACGTGGACAGCCCATCGGGGACGTCCTGACTTTC. Its translation: CASSQRGQPIGDVLTF.

The chain joins TRBV28 to TRBJ2-1; no clear D. In germline, CDR1 is MDHEN, CDR2 SYDVKM. This CDR3 region has 13 residues. V dropped 6 bases and J dropped 9 bases, with 15 bases sitting between them. The CDR3 loop is CASSLPPPGEQFF. CDR3 sequence (DNA): TGTGCCAGCAGCCTACCTCCGCCCGGTGAGCAGTTCTTC.